The rows below give T cell receptor beta chains drawn from one sample of a study of identical twins. TCRdb passed the 5' RACE reads through MiXCR, listing each CDR3 protein once. This table has roughly 240,000 distinct CDR3 sequences, approximately 7.9% appearing once. Another study also made use of these data, one on yellow fever vaccine responses in identical twins.

The sequencing sample was made of CD8+ T cells sorted from blood. These receptors were taken from a woman aged 18-35 years in good health. Both conserved end residues are part of each CDR3. A D gene is named only where the DNA matches it firmly. Part of the rows lack a size; the others show once, few, many or a class for expanded clones.

CATSDVGGEDTGELFF	TGTGCCACCAGTGATGTGGGGGGTGAGGACACCGGGGAGCTGTTTTTT	few	-	TRBV24-1	TRBJ2-2
CSVGGSSYNEQFF	TGCAGCGTTGGTGGGAGCTCCTACAATGAGCAGTTCTTC	many	-	TRBV29-1	TRBJ2-1
CASSQVLSLAEAFF	TGCGCCAGCAGCCAAGTGCTGTCTTTGGCTGAAGCTTTCTTT	many	-	TRBV4-1	TRBJ1-1
CAAISGTIPYF	TGTGCCGCAATATCCGGGACTATTCCGTATTTT	-	TRBD2	TRBV6-5	TRBJ2-3
CASSEPTTREGQPQHF	TGTGCCAGCAGTGAACCAACCACCAGGGAGGGTCAGCCCCAGCATTTT	-	-	TRBV2	TRBJ1-5
CASSEWLAGIQETQYF	TGTGCCAGCAGTGAATGGCTAGCGGGGATACAAGAGACCCAGTACTTC	many	TRBD2	TRBV6-1	TRBJ2-5
CASSHTGTSYEQYF	TGTGCCAGTAGTCACACCGGGACCTCTTACGAGCAGTACTTC	-	-	TRBV19	TRBJ2-7
CASSYSKLGESYNEQFF	TGTGCCAGCAGTTACTCGAAGCTAGGGGAGTCCTACAATGAGCAGTTCTTC	-	-	TRBV6-5	TRBJ2-1
CASSFFIAGVVDTQYF	TGTGCCAGCAGCTTTTTTATAGCGGGAGTGGTAGATACGCAGTATTTT	few	TRBD2	TRBV7-9	TRBJ2-3
CASSGDSNEKLFF	TGTGCCAGCAGTGGGGACAGTAATGAAAAACTGTTTTTT	-	TRBD1	TRBV27	TRBJ1-4
CASRDGADTQYF	TGTGCCAGCAGGGATGGTGCCGATACGCAGTATTTT	few	-	TRBV13	TRBJ2-3
CASRDRGGNQPQHF	TGTGCCAGCAGAGACAGGGGGGGCAATCAGCCCCAGCATTTT	many	TRBD1	TRBV6-1	TRBJ1-5
CSARDLYLGLALTDTQYF	TGCAGTGCTAGAGATCTCTACCTCGGACTAGCGCTGACAGATACGCAGTATTTT	-	TRBD2	TRBV20-1	TRBJ2-3
CASSLDSGEETQYF	TGTGCCAGCAGCTTAGACTCGGGAGAAGAGACCCAGTACTTC	many	-	TRBV7-9	TRBJ2-5
CASSSTGVSGELFF	TGTGCCAGCAGCTCTACAGGGGTGTCCGGGGAGCTGTTTTTT	many	TRBD1	TRBV7-9	TRBJ2-2
CASSLSGLAGNIQETQYF	TGTGCCAGCAGTTTATCAGGACTAGCGGGGAATATCCAAGAGACCCAGTACTTC	-	TRBD2	TRBV27	TRBJ2-5
CASSLLGAMNTEAFF	TGTGCCAGCAGCTTATTAGGGGCCATGAACACTGAAGCTTTCTTT	many	-	TRBV7-3	TRBJ1-1
CASSARDSIYGYTF	TGTGCCAGCAGCGCCCGGGACAGTATCTATGGCTACACCTTC	few	TRBD1	TRBV7-9	TRBJ1-2
CAISAVSSYNEQFF	TGTGCCATCAGTGCGGTCAGCTCCTACAATGAGCAGTTCTTC	-	-	TRBV10-3	TRBJ2-1
CANSEMTYTEAFF	TGTGCCAACAGTGAAATGACCTACACTGAAGCTTTCTTT	-	-	TRBV25-1	TRBJ1-1
CATRAGRNTGELFF	TGTGCCACCCGGGCGGGGCGCAACACCGGGGAGCTGTTTTTT	-	-	TRBV7-8	TRBJ2-2
CASSPRRQGHNEQFF	TGTGCCAGCAGTCCCCGAAGACAGGGTCACAATGAGCAGTTCTTC	-	TRBD1	TRBV2	TRBJ2-1
CSAQLAINTDTQYF	TGCAGTGCCCAACTAGCTATAAACACAGATACGCAGTATTTT	few	-	TRBV20-1	TRBJ2-3
CATSDLRGETQYF	TGTGCCACCAGTGATTTGCGGGGGGAGACCCAGTACTTC	many	-	TRBV24-1	TRBJ2-5
CSVEDQGLAGPQETQYF	TGCAGCGTTGAAGATCAGGGACTAGCGGGCCCCCAAGAGACCCAGTACTTC	few	TRBD2	TRBV29-1	TRBJ2-5